The 24 T cell receptor beta chains given below trace back to one sample, sequenced in a study of T cell responses to AZD1222 COVID-19 vaccine. Data came from immunoSEQ multiplex PCR; TCRdb stores just in-frame clones and leaves some out. The repertoire holds under 200,000 clones, around 92% seen once, with roughly 10% in the top ten. The starting material was peripheral blood, obtained on day 0 of AZD1222 vaccination. The receptor set was obtained from an adult in good health.

The chain recombines TRBV28 with TRBJ2-2, with 12 bases identical to TRBD2. Germline lookup yields CDR1 MDHEN and CDR2 SYDVKM. There are 16 residues in the CDR3. Trimming cost V 6 bases and J 4 bases; bases outside gene matches: 6. CDR3 in amino acids: CASSPSGRAVTGELFF. In DNA form, the CDR3 reads TGTGCCAGCAGCCCTAGCGGGAGGGCCGTCACCGGGGAGCTGTTTTTT.

V is TRBV9 and J is TRBJ2-5; D perhaps matches TRBD1 (7 bases). Between the trimmed V and J ends, which lost 4 bases and 4 bases, there was a span of 17 bases. This CDR3 region has 15 residues. Germline V CDR1 and CDR2: SGDLS, YYNGEE. The CDR3 sequence: CASSQGDSSRETQYF. The CDR3 bases are TGTGCCAGCAGCCAGGGGGACTCTAGCCGAGAGACCCAGTACTTC.

The CDR3 protein is CASSIWRGATNEKLFF. The CDR3 nucleotides read TGTGCCAGTAGTATCTGGAGGGGTGCAACTAATGAAAAACTGTTTTTT. The chain combines TRBV19 with TRBJ1-4; a weak D match, TRBD1 (5 bases). The germline V and J ends were trimmed by 3 bases and 0 bases, with 11 bases remaining between them. Germline CDR1 and CDR2: LNHDA and SQIVND (reference sequence). CDR3 size: 16 residues.

The chain couples TRBV7-9 to TRBJ1-4; no clear D gene. The CDR3 is 13 amino acids. Between the trimmed V and J ends, which lost 5 bases and 8 bases, there was a span of 12 bases. Germline values: CDR1 SEHNR, CDR2 FQNEAQ (reference sequence). CDR3 loop: CASSQTQVEKLFF. The CDR3 bases are TGTGCCAGCAGCCAGACCCAGGTAGAAAAACTGTTTTTT. The full variable domain, completed using reference TRBV7-9 and TRBJ1-4, is DTGVSQNPRHKITKRGQNVTFRCDPISEHNRLYWYRQTLGQGPEFLTYFQNEAQLEKSRLLSDRFSAERPKGSFSTLEIQRTEQGDSAMYLCASSQTQVEKLFFGSGTQLSVL.

V and J are TRBV12-3 or TRBV12-4 and TRBJ1-2; D is unclear. The CDR3 contains 13 residues. Trimming removed 4 bases at V and 3 bases at J, with 9 bases between. CDR3 nucleotide sequence: TGTGCCAGCAGTTCAAGCCGGCACTATGGCTACACCTTC. Translating it yields CASSSSRHYGYTF.

V is TRBV12-3 or TRBV12-4 and J is TRBJ1-2, with D possibly being TRBD1 (6 bases). CDR3 size: 11 residues. The ends were cut back, 8 bases at V and 7 bases at J, with 11 bases in the middle. The CDR3 reads CASWGGLGYTF. The DNA for the CDR3 is TGTGCCAGCTGGGGGGGGCTTGGCTACACCTTC.

The chain has TRBV29-1 and TRBJ2-7; TRBD1 matches at 10 bases. This CDR3 is 13 amino acids long. CDR1 and CDR2 (germline): SQVTM, ANQGSEA. The J segment lost 4 bases and the V segment lost 8 bases, leaving 8 bases of the junction unmatched. The CDR3 sequence is CSTGRGQGYEQYF. In nucleotides, the CDR3 is TGCAGCACTGGGAGGGGACAGGGGTACGAGCAGTACTTC.

The chain uses TRBV19 and TRBJ1-2; D gene ambiguous. With 6 bases removed from V and 1 base from J, the gap between germline ends came to 9 bases. The length of the CDR3 is 13 residues. The germline gives CDR1 LNHDA, CDR2 SQIVND (reference sequence). The CDR3 protein is CASSGSLNYGYTF. The CDR3 DNA follows: TGTGCCAGTAGCGGCAGCCTTAACTATGGCTACACCTTC.

This chain connects TRBV28 to TRBJ2-7, with 7 positions matching TRBD1. V lost 5 bases, J lost 3 bases, and 16 bases stayed unmatched. The germline gives CDR1 MDHEN, CDR2 SYDVKM. The CDR3 length is 17 residues. CDR3 in DNA: TGTGCCAGCAGTCCGAGGACAGGTCGCAGACCCTACTACGAGCAGTACTTC. Translating it yields CASSPRTGRRPYYEQYF.

This rearrangement joins TRBV19 to TRBJ2-1; 7 positions agree with TRBD2. V gave up 4 bases and J gave up 0 bases; unmatched junction bases: 9. Germline CDR1 is LNHDA and CDR2 is SQIVND (reference sequence). CDR3 length: 17 amino acids. CDR3 coding DNA: TGTGCCAGTAGTACTCGGTTAGCGGGTAGCTCCTACAATGAGCAGTTCTTC. Translating it yields CASSTRLAGSSYNEQFF. Using reference TRBV19 and TRBJ2-1 for the parts outside the CDR3, the full variable domain is DGGITQSPKYLFRKEGQNVTLSCEQNLNHDAMYWYRQDPGQGLRLIYYSQIVNDFQKGDIAEGYSVSREKKESFPLTVTSAQKNPTAFYLCASSTRLAGSSYNEQFFGPGTRLTVL.

Worth noting for this clone: At the DNA level, this CDR3 is encoded by other sequences in the same sample as well. The chain uses TRBV10-1 and TRBJ2-7; TRBD1 agrees at 7 bases. Germline V CDR1 and CDR2: WNHNN, SYGVQD (reference sequence). V shed 6 bases and J 0 bases; nucleotides not matched to a gene: 2. This CDR3 contains 13 residues. CDR3 coding DNA: TGCGCCAGCAGCCGGGACAGCTCCTACGAGCAGTACTTC. Protein product: CASSRDSSYEQYF.

The V gene is TRBV11-2, the J gene TRBJ2-4; D is undetermined. Trimming removed 0 bases from V and 6 bases from J, with 3 bases in between. The germline CDR1 and CDR2 sequences are SGHAT and FQNNGV. The CDR3 is 12 residues long. In nucleotides, the CDR3 is TGTGCCAGCAGCTTAGACGGAAACATTCAGTACTTC. Translating it yields CASSLDGNIQYF.

The chain uses TRBV30 and TRBJ2-1; the match to TRBD2 covers 9 bases. The CDR3 contains 13 residues. In germline, CDR1 is GTSNPN, CDR2 SVGIG (reference sequence). V shed 4 bases, J shed 10 bases, and the junction held 8 bases outside the gene matches. The CDR3 region has the DNA TGTGCCTGGACAGCGGGAGGTACCGGGGAGCAGTTCTTC. Protein sequence: CAWTAGGTGEQFF.

On this clone itself: In the same sample, other DNA sequences code for this CDR3. This chain joins TRBV5-1 and TRBJ1-2; 7 nucleotides align to TRBD1. This CDR3 has 14 amino acids. CDR1 and CDR2 (germline): SGHRS, YFSETQ. The V segment lost 0 bases and the J segment 7 bases; nucleotides outside the gene matches: 6. The DNA for the CDR3 is TGCGCCAGCAGCTTGGGACAGGGACTTGGTGGCTACACCTTC. This translates into CASSLGQGLGGYTF. Together with reference TRBV5-1 and TRBJ1-2, the CDR3 gives the full variable domain: KAGVTQTPRYLIKTRGQQVTLSCSPISGHRSVSWYQQTPGQGLQFLFEYFSETQRNKGNFPGRFSGRQFSNSRSEMNVSTLELGDSALYLCASSLGQGLGGYTFGSGTRLTVV.

The chain links TRBV10-3 to TRBJ1-3; D may be TRBD1 (5 bases). V lost 6 bases to trimming and J lost 7 bases, with 19 bases between them. The CDR3 runs 15 residues. Per the germline V gene, CDR1 is ENHRY and CDR2 is SYGVKD. CDR3 bases: TGTGCCATCAGCCGAACGGGCAGGGAGGGTAACACCATATATTTT. It codes for CAISRTGREGNTIYF.

As concerns this clone: Its ends do not fully match the called genes, so a read error is possible. This chain connects TRBV2 to TRBJ1-2; D call uncertain. Germline V gene data show CDR1 as SNHLY and CDR2 as FYNNEI. CDR3 size: 14 residues. The CDR3 loop is CASSEIGRIYGYTF. CDR3 bases: TGTGCCAGCAGTGAAATCGGCAGGATCTATGGCTATACCTTC.

This clone was observed many times. J is TRBJ2-5 and V is TRBV5-1; D unresolved. Germline values: CDR1 SGHRS, CDR2 YFSETQ. Trimming removed 5 bases from V and 4 bases from J, with 6 bases in between. The CDR3 extends over 11 amino acids. CDR3 DNA: TGCGCCAGCAGGCAGAGAGAGACCCAGTACTTC. Translated: CASRQRETQYF.

The chain couples TRBV30 to TRBJ1-1; tentatively, D is TRBD1 (5 bases). V dropped 0 bases and J dropped 11 bases, with 7 bases sitting between them. Germline CDR1 GTSNPN, CDR2 SVGIG (reference sequence). The CDR3 is 10 amino acids. CDR3 residues: CAWSVGTAFF. CDR3 coding DNA: TGTGCCTGGAGTGTAGGGACTGCTTTCTTT. Filled out from reference TRBV30 and TRBJ1-1, the complete variable domain reads SQTIHQWPATLVQPVGSPLSLECTVEGTSNPNLYWYRQAAGRGLQLLFYSVGIGQISSEVPQNLSASRPQDRQFILSSKKLLLSDSGFYLCAWSVGTAFFGQGTRLTVV.

The chain is built from TRBV10-2 and TRBJ2-5; 7 nucleotides agree with TRBD2. Looked up from germline, CDR1 is WSHSY and CDR2 is SAAADI. CDR3 length: 14 residues. J lost 1 base, V lost 4 bases, and 3 bases had no gene match. The CDR3 sequence: CASSVGGFQETQYF. The CDR3 DNA is TGCGCCAGCAGTGTCGGGGGGTTCCAAGAGACCCAGTACTTC.

Regarding this clone: The junction and the germline gene differ at one end; a read error may be behind it. This CDR3 is CASSPVGPGGWFFF. In nucleotides, the CDR3 is TGTGCCAGCAGCCCCGTCGGACCAGGGGGTTGGTTTTTCTTT. The chain carries TRBV6-5 and TRBJ2-3; 7 positions agree with TRBD1. The CDR3 has 14 amino acids. In germline, CDR1 is MNHEY, CDR2 SVGAGI.

The V call is TRBV2, the J call TRBJ1-4, with D tentatively TRBD1 (6 bases). Germline CDR1 SNHLY, CDR2 FYNNEI. The length of the CDR3 is 13 residues. V was pared by 6 bases and J by 5 bases, with 10 bases between. The CDR3 spells CASRPDRNEKLFF. The CDR3 region has the DNA TGTGCCAGCAGGCCCGACAGGAATGAAAAACTGTTTTTT.

The count of this clone is one. The chain links TRBV5-6 to TRBJ1-2; D uncertain. The CDR3 extends over 13 amino acids. Per germline, CDR1 SGHDT and CDR2 YYEEEE. The V and J ends lost 0 bases and 6 bases respectively, with 9 bases between them. In nucleotides, the CDR3 is TGTGCCAGCAGCTTGGGGGATAATCATGGCTACACCTTC. Amino acids: CASSLGDNHGYTF.

The chain combines TRBV6-5 with TRBJ2-7; 12 bases agree with TRBD2. Germline lookup yields CDR1 MNHEY and CDR2 SVGAGI. J was trimmed by 5 bases and V by 5 bases; bases with no gene match: 4. The CDR3 is 14 residues long. CDR3 DNA sequence: TGTGCCAGCAGTAGGACTAGCGGGAACAACGAGCAGTACTTC. As protein: CASSRTSGNNEQYF.

The J gene is TRBJ2-2, the V gene TRBV4-1; no reliable D call. With 0 bases removed from V and 4 bases from J, the gap between germline ends came to 12 bases. The CDR3 consists of 16 residues. Germline V gene sequence: CDR1 MGHRA, CDR2 YSYEKL. The CDR3 region has the DNA TGCGCCAGCAGCCAAGATATTGAGCGCCGCACCGGGGAGCTGTTTTTT. As protein: CASSQDIERRTGELFF.